This T cell receptor beta chain was sequenced in a study of blood T cells in healthy people across ages. The second PCR ran about 6 to 12 cycles with a sample-barcoded 5' primer and J-beta primers. TCRdb fed the 5' RACE reads into MiXCR, producing one record per CDR3 protein. The repertoire holds about 1.5 million distinct CDR3 sequences, with roughly 40% as singletons. The CDR3 sequence is 13 residues long. Germline CDR1 is DFQATT and CDR2 is SNEGSKA (reference sequence). Trimming took off 3 bases at V and 7 bases at J, with 10 bases between the two ends. About this clonotype itself: Its specificity is not known.

Whole-study results and caveats: Per-million-T-cell TCR beta diversity fell roughly linearly with age.

What was sequenced was blood. The V and J genes are TRBV20-1 and TRBJ1-6; D is unresolved. The TCR was taken from a woman aged 18-35 years in good health. This CDR3 is CSASGLTNSPLHF. CDR3 DNA: TGCAGTGCTAGTGGCTTGACAAATTCACCCCTCCACTTT.